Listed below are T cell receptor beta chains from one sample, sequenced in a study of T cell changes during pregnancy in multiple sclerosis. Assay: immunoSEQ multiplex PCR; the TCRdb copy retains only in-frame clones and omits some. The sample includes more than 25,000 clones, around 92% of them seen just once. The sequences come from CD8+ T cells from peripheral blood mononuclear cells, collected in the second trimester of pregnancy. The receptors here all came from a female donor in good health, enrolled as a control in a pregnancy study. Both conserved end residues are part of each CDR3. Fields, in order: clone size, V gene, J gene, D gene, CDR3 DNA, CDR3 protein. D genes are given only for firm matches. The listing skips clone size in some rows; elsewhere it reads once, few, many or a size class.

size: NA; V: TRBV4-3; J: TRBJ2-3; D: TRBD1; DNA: TGCGCCAGCAGCCAAGATCTTTACAGGGGCGCAGATACGCAGTATTTT; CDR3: CASSQDLYRGADTQYF
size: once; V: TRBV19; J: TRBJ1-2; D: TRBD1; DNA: TGTGCCAGTAGTACCCTGACAGGGGACCCCTACTATGGCTACACCTTC; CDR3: CASSTLTGDPYYGYTF
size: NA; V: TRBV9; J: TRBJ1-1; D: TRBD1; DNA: TGTGCCAGCAGTGCATGGGACAGCACGAACACTGAAGCTTTCTTT; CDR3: CASSAWDSTNTEAFF
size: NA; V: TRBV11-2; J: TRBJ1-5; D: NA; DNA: TGTGCCAGCAGCTTTGAGGGACACTTGAATCAGCCCCAGCATTTT; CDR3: CASSFEGHLNQPQHF
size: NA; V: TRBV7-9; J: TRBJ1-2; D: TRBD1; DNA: TGTGCCAGCAGCCCAGGGGGCGCCTATGGCTACACCTTC; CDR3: CASSPGGAYGYTF
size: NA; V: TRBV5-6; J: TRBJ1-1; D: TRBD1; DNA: TGTGCCAGCAGCTTAGACAGGGGCATGAACACTGAAGCTTTCTTT; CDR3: CASSLDRGMNTEAFF
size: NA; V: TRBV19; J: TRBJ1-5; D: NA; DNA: TGTGCCAGTAGTATAGTACTTCCTCAGCCCCAGCATTTT; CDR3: CASSIVLPQPQHF
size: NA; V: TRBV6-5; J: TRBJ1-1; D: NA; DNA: TGTGCCAGCAGTTACCAGACAGGAAACACTGAAGCTTTCTTT; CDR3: CASSYQTGNTEAFF
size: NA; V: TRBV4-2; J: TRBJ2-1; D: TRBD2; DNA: TGTGCCAGCAGCCAAAGAGGAGGGAGCGGGGGGTTCAATGAGCAGTTCTTC; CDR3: CASSQRGGSGGFNEQFF
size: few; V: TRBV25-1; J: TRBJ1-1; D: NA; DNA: TGTGCCAGCAGTGAGGCCTTTTACACTGAAGCTTTCTTT; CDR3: CASSEAFYTEAFF
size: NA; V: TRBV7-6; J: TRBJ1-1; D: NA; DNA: TGTGCCAGCAGCCAGACAGGGAACACTGAAGCTTTCTTT; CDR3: CASSQTGNTEAFF
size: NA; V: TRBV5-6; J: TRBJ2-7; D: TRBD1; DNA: TGTGCCAGCAGCTTGGGAGGGACAGGGGCCTACGAGCAGTACTTC; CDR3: CASSLGGTGAYEQYF
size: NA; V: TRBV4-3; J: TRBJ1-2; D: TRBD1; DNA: TGCGCCAGCAGCCAAGGGGTCACAGGGGACTACACCTTC; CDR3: CASSQGVTGDYTF
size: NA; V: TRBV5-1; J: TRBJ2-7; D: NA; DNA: TGCGCCAGCAGCACCGACCAAACGTGGGCAGGCCAGCAGTACTTC; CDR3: CASSTDQTWAGQQYF
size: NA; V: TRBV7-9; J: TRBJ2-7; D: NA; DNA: TGTGCCAGCAGCCCACCGGGCTACGAGCAGTACTTC; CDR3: CASSPPGYEQYF
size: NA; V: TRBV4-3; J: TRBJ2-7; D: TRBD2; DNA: TGCGCCAGCAGCCAAGAAGAGCGGGGGGGGTACGAGCAGTACTTC; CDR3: CASSQEERGGYEQYF
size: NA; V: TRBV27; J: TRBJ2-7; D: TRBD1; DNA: TGTGCCAGCATCGGGACAGGCTACGAGCAGTACTTC; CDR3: CASIGTGYEQYF
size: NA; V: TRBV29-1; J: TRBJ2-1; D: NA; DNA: TGCAGCGTTGAAGATCTGGGTACTCTCGTGGGGGCCTCCTACAATGAGCAGTTCTTC; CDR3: CSVEDLGTLVGASYNEQFF
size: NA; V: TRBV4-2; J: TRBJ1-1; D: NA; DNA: TGTGCCAGCAGCCAAGAGGAGGGGAACACTGAAGCTTTCTTT; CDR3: CASSQEEGNTEAFF
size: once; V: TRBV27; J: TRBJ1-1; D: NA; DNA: TGTGCCAGCAGTACCTCGGGGAACACTGAAGCTTTCTTT; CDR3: CASSTSGNTEAFF
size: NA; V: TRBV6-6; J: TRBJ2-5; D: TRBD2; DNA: TGTGCCAGCAGGACCCCGGGGGGGTTGGAGACCCAGTACTTC; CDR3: CASRTPGGLETQYF
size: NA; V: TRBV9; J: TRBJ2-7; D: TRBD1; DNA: TGTGCCAGCAGCGAGCGGACAGGGGACTCCTACGAGCAGTACTTC; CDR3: CASSERTGDSYEQYF
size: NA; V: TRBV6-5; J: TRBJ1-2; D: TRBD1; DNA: TGTGCCAGCAGTTACGAGGGACAGGACACTGCCTATGGCTACACCTTC; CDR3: CASSYEGQDTAYGYTF
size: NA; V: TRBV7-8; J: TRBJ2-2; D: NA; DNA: TGTGCCAGCAGCTTAGGACCAGGGAGGACCGGGGAGCTGTTTTTT; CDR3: CASSLGPGRTGELFF
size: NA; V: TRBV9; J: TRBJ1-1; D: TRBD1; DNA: TGTGCCAGCAGCGCGACAGGGATGAACACTGAAGCTTTCTTT; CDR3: CASSATGMNTEAFF
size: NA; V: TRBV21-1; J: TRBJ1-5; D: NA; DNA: TGTGCCAGCAGATGGTGGGACAGGGGAGACCAGCCCCAGCATTTT; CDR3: CASRWWDRGDQPQHF
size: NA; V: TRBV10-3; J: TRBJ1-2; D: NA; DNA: TGTGCCATCCTAATCCATAGCTATGGCTACACCTTC; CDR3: CAILIHSYGYTF
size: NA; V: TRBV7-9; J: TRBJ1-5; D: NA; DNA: TGTGCCAGCAGCTCTGGACAGAACATTAGCAATCAGCCCCAGCATTTT; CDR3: CASSSGQNISNQPQHF
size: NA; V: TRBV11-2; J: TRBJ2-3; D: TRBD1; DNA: TGTGCCAGCAAGGGACAGGGCGTTGATACGCAGTATTTT; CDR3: CASKGQGVDTQYF
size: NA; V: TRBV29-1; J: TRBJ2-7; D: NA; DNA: TGCAGCGTTGAAGATCGGGTCGACGAGCAGTACTTC; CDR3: CSVEDRVDEQYF
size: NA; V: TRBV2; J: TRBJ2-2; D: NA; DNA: TGTGCCAGCAGTGAGGCGGGCCCCCCCGGGGAGCTGTTTTTT; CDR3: CASSEAGPPGELFF
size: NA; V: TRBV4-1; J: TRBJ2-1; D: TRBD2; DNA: TGCGCCAGCAGCCAAGACCTAGCGGGGGGTTACTACAATGAGCAGTTCTTC; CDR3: CASSQDLAGGYYNEQFF
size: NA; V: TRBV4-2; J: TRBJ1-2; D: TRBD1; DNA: TGTGCCAGCAGCCAAAGCCGGGACAGCCAATATGGCTACACCTTC; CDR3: CASSQSRDSQYGYTF
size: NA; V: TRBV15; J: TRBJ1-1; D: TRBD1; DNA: TGTGCCACCAGCATTTCCAGGGGGCGTACTGAAGCTTTCTTT; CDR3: CATSISRGRTEAFF
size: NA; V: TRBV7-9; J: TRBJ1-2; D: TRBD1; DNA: TGTGCCAGCAGCTTTGACGCTCCGGGACAGGGAAACTATGGCTACACCTTC; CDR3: CASSFDAPGQGNYGYTF
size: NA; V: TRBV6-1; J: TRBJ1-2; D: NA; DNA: TGTGCCAGCACCCCGGACTATGGCTACACCTTC; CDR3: CASTPDYGYTF
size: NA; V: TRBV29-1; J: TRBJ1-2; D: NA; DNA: TGCAGCGTTGAAGGGAGATATGGCTACACCTTC; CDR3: CSVEGRYGYTF
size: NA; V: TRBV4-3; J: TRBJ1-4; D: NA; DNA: TGCGCCAGCTCTGATCCAGGGGTTGTCCAAAAACTGTTTTTT; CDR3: CASSDPGVVQKLFF
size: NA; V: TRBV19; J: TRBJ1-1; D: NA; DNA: TGTGCCAGTAGTATTTTACAGAGCACTAGCGGTGAAGCTTTCTTT; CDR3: CASSILQSTSGEAFF
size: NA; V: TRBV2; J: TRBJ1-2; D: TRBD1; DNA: TGTGCCAGCAGTGAAGTGGGACAGACTAACTATGGCTACACCTTC; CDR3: CASSEVGQTNYGYTF
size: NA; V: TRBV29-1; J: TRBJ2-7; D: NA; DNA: TGCAGCGTTGAGGACAGCTCCTACGAGCAGTACTTC; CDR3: CSVEDSSYEQYF